Listed here are 20 T cell receptor beta chains from one sample, sequenced in a study of cytomegalovirus exposure and HLA in healthy donors. Primers included in the PCR were 60 Vbeta and 13 Jbeta primers. Sequencing was performed with immunoSEQ multiplex PCR; in TCRdb, only in-frame clones are kept and a portion is missing. This table holds about 140,000 clones, approximately 70% found once. The sample taken for sequencing was PBMCs. These receptors all stem from a woman aged 25 to 45 in good health and CMV-seronegative.

The chain combines TRBV9 with TRBJ2-6, with a possible D match to TRBD2 (5 bases). V shed 3 bases and J shed 1 base, with 11 bases lying between them. CDR1 is SGDLS and CDR2 is YYNGEE in the germline V gene. The CDR3 extends over 16 amino acids. CDR3 bases: TGTGCCAGCAGCGAGGGAGTTCTGTCTGGGGCCAACGTCCTGACTTTC. Protein: CASSEGVLSGANVLTF.

V usage is TRBV4-2 and J usage is TRBJ2-3, with TRBD2 as a possible D gene (5 bases). The germline gives CDR1 LGHNA, CDR2 YNFKEQ. CDR3 length: 16 amino acids. Trimming left V 0 bases short and J 2 bases short, with 12 bases between. This CDR3 is CASSQEPGINTDTQYF. In nucleotides, the CDR3 is TGTGCCAGCAGCCAAGAACCGGGAATTAACACAGATACGCAGTATTTT.

The V gene is TRBV11-1, the J gene TRBJ2-1; possibly TRBD2 for D (5 bases). V lost 1 base and J 8 bases, leaving 12 bases between the germline ends. The CDR3 extends over 14 amino acids. CDR1 is SGHAT and CDR2 is FQDESV in the germline V gene (reference sequence). CDR3: CASSLVRTADEQFF. The CDR3 region has the DNA TGTGCCAGCAGCTTAGTGCGGACTGCGGATGAGCAGTTCTTC.

The V gene is TRBV19, the J gene TRBJ1-1; TRBD1 matches 9 bases. V shed 4 bases and J 11 bases; nucleotides not matched to a gene: 5. Germline CDR1 LNHDA, CDR2 SQIVND (reference sequence). CDR3 length: 12 amino acids. This CDR3 is CASSTGTGLAFF. The CDR3 DNA sequence: TGTGCCAGTAGTACCGGGACAGGGTTGGCTTTCTTT.

J is TRBJ1-1 and V is TRBV28; 9 bases match TRBD1. CDR3 size: 12 residues. Germline trimming cut 3 bases from V and 10 bases from J; bases unmatched to any gene: 3. Germline V gene data show CDR1 as MDHEN and CDR2 as SYDVKM. CDR3 sequence (DNA): TGTGCCAGCAGTTTGGACAGGGGTTCAGCTTTCTTT. Amino acid sequence: CASSLDRGSAFF.

This clone was seen a handful of times. The chain employs TRBV6-5 and TRBJ2-3, with TRBD1 as a possible D gene (6 bases). This CDR3 is 12 amino acids long. From germline, CDR1 is MNHEY and CDR2 SVGAGI. Trimming pared 2 bases from V and 14 bases from J, leaving 14 bases between. The CDR3 here is CASSYRTDRPYF. The CDR3 DNA follows: TGTGCCAGCAGTTACAGGACAGATCGTCCGTATTTT.

The V gene is TRBV6-4, the J gene TRBJ2-7, with D possibly matching TRBD1 (5 bases). Germline V lookup: CDR1 MRHNA, CDR2 SNTAGT. This CDR3 region has 15 residues. CDR3 loop: CASSYSMQGPYEQYV. CDR3 DNA sequence: TGTGCCAGCAGTTACTCGATGCAGGGCCCTTACGAGCAGTACGTC.

J is TRBJ1-5 and V is TRBV6-6, with D perhaps TRBD1 (6 bases). CDR3 length equals 16 residues. Trimming cost V 7 bases and J 10 bases, with 26 bases left between them. Looked up from germline, CDR1 is MNHNY and CDR2 is SVGAGI (reference sequence). The CDR3 sequence: CASKPLDRTLFIPQHF. The DNA of the CDR3 is TGTGCCAGCAAACCGTTAGACAGGACCCTTTTTATTCCCCAGCATTTT.

This clone has more than one count but fewer than ten. This sequence joins TRBV18 and TRBJ1-6; 10 bases agree with TRBD1. Germline CDR1 and CDR2: KGHSH and LQKENI. The CDR3 loop spans 16 amino acids. V lost 6 bases and J lost 9; bases outside the gene matches: 11. The CDR3: CASSLFDRGLGSPLHF. In DNA, the CDR3 is TGTGCCAGCTCGCTATTTGACAGGGGGCTCGGTTCACCCCTCCACTTT.

This clone was observed once. The chain is built from TRBV11-2 and TRBJ1-1; D is ambiguous. This CDR3 contains 14 residues. The V end lost 5 bases, the J end lost 4 bases, and 14 bases lay between the germline ends. CDR1 and CDR2 from the germline V gene are SGHAT and FQNNGV. The CDR3 spells CASSPQSGFTEAFF. DNA for the CDR3: TGTGCCAGCAGCCCCCAGAGCGGGTTCACTGAAGCTTTCTTT.

The V gene is TRBV30, the J gene TRBJ1-3; D is undetermined. The CDR3 covers 11 residues. The V and J ends lost 4 bases and 3 bases respectively, with 4 bases between them. The germline V gene has CDR1 GTSNPN and CDR2 SVGIG (reference sequence). The CDR3 coding sequence is TGTGCCTGGACGGGTGGAAACACCATATATTTT. It codes for CAWTGGNTIYF.

The chain uses TRBV6-4 and TRBJ1-2; D remains unclear. The CDR3 has 14 residues. The germline V and J ends were trimmed by 4 bases and 1 base, with 10 bases remaining between them. Germline CDR1 and CDR2: MRHNA and SNTAGT. This chain's CDR3 is CASSASGGNYGYTF. The CDR3 DNA is TGTGCCAGCAGTGCCTCCGGAGGTAACTATGGCTACACCTTC.

This chain links TRBV6-1 with TRBJ1-4; 9 nucleotides agree with TRBD1. After removal of 11 bases from V and 6 bases from J, the junction contained 7 bases not matched to a gene. The CDR3 sequence is 13 residues long. Germline assignment: CDR1 MNHNS and CDR2 SASEGT. CDR3 bases: TGTGCCGCCGCCGGGACAGGGTATGAAAAACTGTTTTTT. Translating gives CAAAGTGYEKLFF.

The chain joins TRBV4-1 to TRBJ2-5; 9 positions match TRBD2. CDR1 and CDR2 from the germline V gene are MGHRA and YSYEKL. This CDR3 has 17 residues. Losses at the gene ends were 4 bases for V and 1 base for J; bases not matched to a gene: 10. CDR3 bases: TGCGCCAGCAGCCCGGCTGGTCTAGCGGGGCCCCAAGAGACCCAGTACTTC. This sequence encodes CASSPAGLAGPQETQYF.

V usage is TRBV30 and J usage is TRBJ2-1, with D possibly being TRBD1 (6 bases). Trimming removed 4 bases at V and 0 bases at J, with 10 bases between. This CDR3 spans 14 amino acids. The germline V gene has CDR1 GTSNPN and CDR2 SVGIG (reference sequence). The CDR3 coding sequence is TGTGCCTGGACTAGGGGGAGCTCCTACAATGAGCAGTTCTTC. It encodes CAWTRGSSYNEQFF.

The chain carries TRBV7-9 and TRBJ2-3; 8 bases are a match to TRBD2. The germline CDR1 and CDR2 sequences are SEHNR and FQNEAQ (reference sequence). The V gene end was trimmed by 6 bases and the J gene end by 5 bases; junction bases not matched to a gene: 4. The CDR3 covers 13 residues. CDR3 coding DNA: TGTGCCAGCAGACGGGAGGGAGGAGATACGCAGTATTTT. Amino acids: CASRREGGDTQYF.

The chain is built from TRBV5-4 and TRBJ1-3; D is unclear. V dropped 4 bases and J dropped 4 bases, with 12 bases sitting between them. The CDR3 is made up of 14 amino acids. Per germline, CDR1 SGHNT and CDR2 YYREEE (reference sequence). For the CDR3, the DNA is TGTGCCAGCAGCCAGTCAGGATCCGGAAACACCATATATTTT. Protein sequence: CASSQSGSGNTIYF.

The V gene is TRBV29-1, the J gene TRBJ2-7; weak D call: TRBD2 (7 bases). The V and J ends lost 6 bases and 6 bases respectively, with 18 bases between them. The CDR3 totals 13 residues. Germline values: CDR1 SQVTM, CDR2 ANQGSEA. The CDR3 nucleotides read TGCAGCGTCGAGGTCGGGGGGCAGAGCGAGCAGTACTTC. Protein product: CSVEVGGQSEQYF.

DNA for the CDR3: TGTGCCAGCAGCTTAGGGGCGGGCGAGACCCAGTACTTC. It translates to CASSLGAGETQYF. The genes are TRBV7-8 and TRBJ2-5; a possible D gene is TRBD2 (5 bases). Germline-derived CDR1 and CDR2 are SGHVS and FQNEAQ. V gave up 1 base and J gave up 5 bases, with 8 bases separating them. CDR3 length: 13 amino acids.

This clone turned up a few times. This sample also contains other DNA sequences that code for the same CDR3. The V call is TRBV12-5, the J call TRBJ2-1; 9 positions agree with TRBD2. This CDR3 has 15 amino acids. The germline gives CDR1 LGHNT, CDR2 FRNRAP. V lost 5 bases to trimming and J lost 8 bases; unmatched junction nucleotides: 10. This chain's CDR3 is CASGTGGTSIHEQFF. CDR3 nucleotide sequence: TGTGCTAGTGGTACTGGTGGGACTAGCATTCATGAGCAGTTCTTC.